Following are 18 T cell receptor beta chains from one sample sequenced in a study of control samples from healthy donors and cancer patients. The table came from immunoSEQ multiplex PCR; TCRdb's copy has only in-frame clones and leaves some out. The profile shows tens of thousands of clones, under 90% of them singletons. The sequencing input was blood. These receptors all come from a man aged 50-59 years in good health.

The rearrangement links TRBV25-1 to TRBJ2-7; 9 nucleotides align to TRBD1. The V and J ends lost 6 bases and 3 bases, in that order; junction bases with no gene match: 9. Per the germline V gene, CDR1 is MGHDK and CDR2 is SYGVNS. There are 15 residues in the CDR3. CDR3 sequence reads: CASSKDRGIDYEQYF. The CDR3, as DNA: TGTGCCAGCAGCAAAGACAGGGGGATTGACTACGAGCAGTACTTC.

This sequence joins TRBV30 and TRBJ2-7; 7 positions agree with TRBD1. With V trimmed by 1 base and J by 2 bases, 8 bases remained unmatched. CDR1 and CDR2 (germline): GTSNPN, SVGIG (reference sequence). The CDR3 contains 15 residues. The CDR3 region has the DNA TGTGCCTGGAGTGAGACAGGGTTACCCCCCTACGAGCAGTACTTC. This gives the protein CAWSETGLPPYEQYF.

The CDR3: CASSLALGTGIGKLFF. In nucleotides, the CDR3 is TGTGCCAGCAGCTTAGCGCTCGGGACAGGGATCGGAAAACTGTTTTTT. The chain carries TRBV7-8 and TRBJ1-4, with 9 nucleotides matching TRBD1. Per germline, CDR1 SGHVS and CDR2 FQNEAQ. CDR3 length: 16 amino acids. V gave up 0 bases and J gave up 10 bases; unmatched junction bases: 9.

This clone was recorded only once. The V gene is TRBV27, the J gene TRBJ2-1, with D unresolved. CDR3 length: 14 amino acids. V lost 3 bases, J lost 2 bases, and 8 bases lay in between. Germline assignment: CDR1 MNHEY and CDR2 SMNVEV (reference sequence). CDR3: CASSFSTTYNEQFF. The CDR3 bases are TGTGCCAGCAGTTTCTCCACGACCTACAATGAGCAGTTCTTC.

The J gene is TRBJ2-2, the V gene TRBV5-1; tentatively, D is TRBD2 (6 bases). The CDR3 extends over 15 amino acids. V was trimmed by 0 bases and J by 4 bases, leaving 10 bases between them. Per germline, CDR1 SGHRS and CDR2 YFSETQ. CDR3 loop: CASSLVLGGTGELFF. CDR3 sequence (DNA): TGCGCCAGCAGCTTGGTACTCGGGGGCACCGGGGAGCTGTTTTTT.

V gene TRBV27 combines with J gene TRBJ1-2; TRBD1 matches at 11 bases. The V segment lost 9 bases and the J segment 3 bases; nucleotides outside the gene matches: 3. The CDR3 loop spans 13 amino acids. Germline V gene lookup returns CDR1 MNHEY and CDR2 SMNVEV (reference sequence). The CDR3 bases are TGTGCCAGATGGGACAGGGGGGACTATGGCTACACCTTC. Encoded protein: CARWDRGDYGYTF.

This clone was detected once. The rearrangement links TRBV19 to TRBJ1-5; weak D call: TRBD1 (6 bases). Per germline, CDR1 LNHDA and CDR2 SQIVND (reference sequence). The CDR3 runs to 14 residues. Trimming left V 5 bases short and J 6 bases short, with 14 bases between. For the CDR3, the DNA is TGTGCCAGTAGTCCTCGAGGGGGGGGTCAGCCCCAGCATTTT. This encodes CASSPRGGGQPQHF.

The V gene is TRBV6-5, the J gene TRBJ1-5, with 7 nucleotides matching TRBD1. In germline, CDR1 is MNHEY, CDR2 SVGAGI. With 4 bases clipped from V and 4 bases from J, the junction kept 10 bases outside the gene matches. The CDR3 covers 16 residues. The CDR3 spells CASSSGQSGGNQPQHF. CDR3 DNA: TGTGCCAGCAGTTCGGGACAGTCAGGAGGAAATCAGCCCCAGCATTTT.

This chain links TRBV7-9 with TRBJ1-1; D may be TRBD1 (6 bases). Trimming left V 3 bases short and J 1 base short, with 15 bases between. The CDR3 sequence is 16 residues long. Germline-derived CDR1 and CDR2 are SEHNR and FQNEAQ (reference sequence). CDR3 sequence (DNA): TGTGCCAGCAGCTTCGGGACACGGGGGGAGAACACTGAAGCTTTCTTT. Amino acid sequence: CASSFGTRGENTEAFF. The full variable domain, in which reference TRBV7-9 and TRBJ1-1 provide the parts outside the CDR3, is DTGVSQNPRHKITKRGQNVTFRCDPISEHNRLYWYRQTLGQGPEFLTYFQNEAQLEKSRLLSDRFSAERPKGSFSTLEIQRTEQGDSAMYLCASSFGTRGENTEAFFGQGTRLTVV.

This sequence joins TRBV19 and TRBJ1-6, with D perhaps TRBD1 (5 bases). The CDR3 extends over 15 amino acids. V lost 5 bases to trimming and J lost 5 bases, with 13 bases between them. Germline values: CDR1 LNHDA, CDR2 SQIVND (reference sequence). CDR3 sequence reads: CASSPRTRNNSPLHF. CDR3 in DNA: TGTGCCAGTAGTCCCCGGACACGGAATAATTCACCCCTCCACTTT. The whole variable domain, filled in from reference TRBV19 and TRBJ1-6, reads DGGITQSPKYLFRKEGQNVTLSCEQNLNHDAMYWYRQDPGQGLRLIYYSQIVNDFQKGDIAEGYSVSREKKESFPLTVTSAQKNPTAFYLCASSPRTRNNSPLHFGNGTRLTVT.

As concerns this clone: Germline and junction disagree at one end, which may indicate a read error. The chain carries TRBV11-2 and TRBJ2-3; D is perhaps TRBD1 (6 bases). The germline CDR1 and CDR2 sequences are SGHAT and FQNNGV. The length of the CDR3 is 12 residues. The CDR3 DNA is TGTGCCAGCAGCTTAGGGACAGATACGCGGTATTTT. Amino acids: CASSLGTDTRYF. The full variable domain, its missing parts supplied by reference TRBV11-2 and TRBJ2-3, is EAGVAQSPRYKIIEKRQSVAFWCNPISGHATLYWYQQILGQGPKLLIQFQNNGVVDDSQLPKDRFSAERLKGVDSTLKIQPAKLEDSAVYLCASSLGTDTRYFGPGTRLTVL.

This clone was detected only a few times. The CDR3, as DNA: TGTGCCAGCAGAACGACAGGCAGCTCCTACGAGCAGTACTTC. This codes for CASRTTGSSYEQYF. This chain connects TRBV6-5 to TRBJ2-7; perhaps TRBD1 as D (6 bases). The CDR3 is 14 residues long. CDR1 is MNHEY, CDR2 SVGAGI, per germline. Trimming took off 6 bases at V and 0 bases at J, with 12 bases between the two ends.

The rearrangement joins TRBV6-6 to TRBJ1-5, with TRBD1 identical over 12 bases. CDR1 is MNHNY and CDR2 is SVGAGI in the germline V gene (reference sequence). V lost 5 bases, J lost 7 bases, and 9 bases stayed unmatched. This CDR3 is 16 amino acids long. The CDR3 sequence: CASSTRGQGAGQPQHF. The CDR3 DNA reads TGTGCCAGCAGTACAAGGGGACAGGGGGCTGGGCAGCCCCAGCATTTT.

The chain has TRBV25-1 and TRBJ2-2; D gene ambiguous. Trimming stripped 5 bases from V and 8 bases from J, with 6 bases between. This CDR3 comprises 11 residues. Germline-derived CDR1 and CDR2 are MGHDK and SYGVNS. CDR3 loop: CASSFSGELFF. In DNA, the CDR3 is TGTGCCAGCAGTTTTTCTGGGGAGCTGTTTTTT.

As for this clone: Other DNA sequences in the sample encode the same CDR3. The chain carries TRBV9 and TRBJ2-3; TRBD2 matches at 9 bases. The CDR3 consists of 15 residues. V lost 1 base, J lost 1 base, and 1 base stayed unmatched. Germline V gives CDR1 SGDLS, CDR2 YYNGEE. The CDR3 bases are TGTGCCAGCAGCGTACCTAGCGGGGGCACAGATACGCAGTATTTT. This codes for CASSVPSGGTDTQYF.

J is TRBJ1-5 and V is TRBV2; D is possibly TRBD1 (5 bases). Germline CDR1 and CDR2: SNHLY and FYNNEI. The CDR3 has 14 residues. V lost 6 bases and J 4 bases, leaving 13 bases between the germline ends. CDR3 sequence: CASRGDWGNQPQHF. For the CDR3, the DNA is TGTGCCAGCAGGGGGGACTGGGGAAATCAGCCCCAGCATTTT.

The chain carries TRBV10-2 and TRBJ2-7; 8 bases are a match to TRBD1. Trimming cost V 5 bases and J 4 bases; bases outside gene matches: 7. There are 14 residues in the CDR3. Germline V CDR1 and CDR2: WSHSY, SAAADI. The CDR3 nucleotides read TGCGCCAGCAGTACAGCAGGGGGCAGGTACGAGCAGTACTTC. Its translation is CASSTAGGRYEQYF.

V gene TRBV6-2 or TRBV6-3 combines with J gene TRBJ1-5; TRBD1 matches 9 bases. Germline lookup yields CDR1 MNHEY and CDR2 SVGEGT. V lost 6 bases and J lost 0; bases outside the gene matches: 6. The CDR3 length is 16 residues. CDR3 residues: CASSTGTGNSNQPQHF. CDR3 coding DNA: TGTGCCAGCAGCACTGGGACAGGGAATAGCAATCAGCCCCAGCATTTT.